The rows below give T cell receptor beta chains drawn from one sample of a study of blood T cells in healthy people across ages. TCRdb processed the 5' RACE reads anew with MiXCR; each CDR3 protein has one entry. The profile covers 750,000 to 950,000 distinct CDR3 sequences, with almost 30% appearing a single time and around 9.6% taken by the ten largest. This sample also belongs to another study, concerning T cells of mothers and their children.

The material sequenced was blood. The receptors originated from a woman in her thirties or forties in good health. Both conserved end residues are part of each CDR3. The order of the fields is V gene, clone size, D gene, J gene, CDR3 DNA, CDR3 protein. D genes are given only for firm matches. Not all rows give a size; the values are once, few, many and, for expanded clones, a class.

V gene: TRBV5-1
clone size: -
D gene: -
J gene: TRBJ1-6
CDR3 DNA: TGCGCCAGCAGCTTGACACTTCGGAATTCACCCCTCCACTTT
CDR3 protein: CASSLTLRNSPLHF

V gene: TRBV3-1
clone size: -
D gene: -
J gene: TRBJ2-5
CDR3 DNA: TGTGCCAGCAGCCAAGATCAGGTGAAGCGGAGGGGGGGGACCCAGTACTTC
CDR3 protein: CASSQDQVKRRGGTQYF

V gene: TRBV7-3
clone size: -
D gene: -
J gene: TRBJ1-4
CDR3 DNA: TGTGCCAGCAGCGTGTCCCGGGACGGAAATGAAAAACTGTTTTTT
CDR3 protein: CASSVSRDGNEKLFF

V gene: TRBV5-6
clone size: -
D gene: -
J gene: TRBJ1-2
CDR3 DNA: TGTGCCAGCAGCGCCGACAGGTCCCCGGGATATGGCTACACCTTC
CDR3 protein: CASSADRSPGYGYTF

V gene: TRBV4-3
clone size: many
D gene: TRBD2
J gene: TRBJ2-1
CDR3 DNA: TGCGCCAGCAACCCGGGCGGGGGGGCCCCCTACAATGAGCAGTTCTTC
CDR3 protein: CASNPGGGAPYNEQFF

V gene: TRBV20-1
clone size: many
D gene: TRBD2
J gene: TRBJ2-4
CDR3 DNA: TGCAGTGCTAGGAACGGGGGGGCAAACATTCAGTACTTC
CDR3 protein: CSARNGGANIQYF

V gene: TRBV15
clone size: many
D gene: -
J gene: TRBJ2-1
CDR3 DNA: TGTGCCACCAGCAGACGTCGGGGTGGCAATGAGCAGTTCTTC
CDR3 protein: CATSRRRGGNEQFF

V gene: TRBV4-3
clone size: few
D gene: -
J gene: TRBJ2-1
CDR3 DNA: TGCGCCAGCAGCCAAGAGGCGGACAGCTTCTACAATGAGCGGTTCTTC
CDR3 protein: CASSQEADSFYNERFF

V gene: TRBV6-2/TRBV6-3
clone size: -
D gene: -
J gene: TRBJ1-5
CDR3 DNA: TGTGCCAGCAGAGCCCTACAGGGATCCTCAACTAGCAATCAGCCCCAGCATTTT
CDR3 protein: CASRALQGSSTSNQPQHF

V gene: TRBV3-1
clone size: -
D gene: -
J gene: TRBJ1-2
CDR3 DNA: TGTGCCAGCAGCCAAGCTCTCCGTGGCTACACCTTC
CDR3 protein: CASSQALRGYTF

V gene: TRBV20-1
clone size: -
D gene: -
J gene: TRBJ2-3
CDR3 DNA: TGCGGTGCCCACGAGGGGGGCGCAGATACGCAGTATTTT
CDR3 protein: CGAHEGGADTQYF

V gene: TRBV9
clone size: -
D gene: TRBD2
J gene: TRBJ2-4
CDR3 DNA: TGTGCCAGCAGCCCGGGGGGGACTTTCTACAATGAGCAGTACTTC
CDR3 protein: CASSPGGTFYNEQYF

V gene: TRBV28
clone size: few
D gene: TRBD1
J gene: TRBJ1-2
CDR3 DNA: TGTGCCAGCAGTTTCAGGGGGCTCGGGGACTATGGCTACACCTTC
CDR3 protein: CASSFRGLGDYGYTF

V gene: TRBV20-1
clone size: -
D gene: -
J gene: TRBJ2-3
CDR3 DNA: TGCAGCGCCTTAGCGGACGCCACAGATACGCAGTATTTT
CDR3 protein: CSALADATDTQYF

V gene: TRBV28
clone size: -
D gene: TRBD1
J gene: TRBJ2-1
CDR3 DNA: TGTGCCAGCAGTTCCCCCACAGGGGTCTCCTACAATGAGCAGTTCTTC
CDR3 protein: CASSSPTGVSYNEQFF

V gene: TRBV9
clone size: -
D gene: -
J gene: TRBJ1-1
CDR3 DNA: TGTGCCAGCAGCCCCATGGGACACAACACTGAAGCTTTCTTT
CDR3 protein: CASSPMGHNTEAFF

V gene: TRBV10-3
clone size: many
D gene: TRBD1
J gene: TRBJ2-7
CDR3 DNA: TGTGCCATCAGCACAGGGGGCAGGGGCGAGCAGTACTTC
CDR3 protein: CAISTGGRGEQYF